The 29 T cell receptor beta chains listed next were all sequenced from one sample in a study of shared T cell receptors in the human thymus. The assay was immunoSEQ multiplex PCR, and TCRdb's table has in-frame clones only and misses some. The sample has over 450,000 clones, about 84% seen once. These records were also assigned to another study, of human thymus T cells.

Sequenced input: thymocytes. These receptors came from a boy under three years old with a congenital heart defect.

This clone appeared a single time. This chain connects TRBV11-2 to TRBJ1-1, with 9 bases that match TRBD1. V trimming: 0 bases; J trimming: 3 bases; junction bases outside the gene matches: 5. The CDR3 extends over 16 amino acids. Germline CDR1 is SGHAT and CDR2 is FQNNGV. The CDR3 sequence: CASSLERQGEDTEAFF. CDR3 nucleotides: TGTGCCAGCAGCTTAGAGCGACAGGGGGAGGACACTGAAGCTTTCTTT.

This clone was seen a single time. The genes are TRBV25-1 and TRBJ2-1; TRBD2 matches 12 bases. This CDR3 has 16 amino acids. Germline CDR1 MGHDK, CDR2 SYGVNS. With V trimmed by 2 bases and J by 9 bases, 8 bases remained unmatched. The CDR3 loop is CASSELLAGGPVEQFF. CDR3 DNA sequence: TGTGCCAGCAGTGAACTCCTAGCGGGAGGGCCGGTTGAGCAGTTCTTC. The entire variable domain, with the rest obtained from reference TRBV25-1 and TRBJ2-1, is as follows: EADIYQTPRYLVIGTGKKITLECSQTMGHDKMYWYQQDPGMELHLIHYSYGVNSTEKGDLSSESTVSRIRTEHFPLTLESARPSHTSQYLCASSELLAGGPVEQFFGPGTRLTVL.

CDR3 sequence (DNA): TGCGCCAGCAGCTTGGTAGGTAGCGGCTACACCGGGGAGCTGTTTTTT. Translating gives CASSLVGSGYTGELFF. The V call is TRBV5-1, the J call TRBJ2-2, with TRBD2 as a possible D gene (6 bases). This CDR3 contains 16 residues. Germline loops: CDR1 SGHRS, CDR2 YFSETQ. V lost 0 bases and J lost 3, with 12 bases in between.

V is TRBV20-1 and J is TRBJ2-1; D ambiguous. The length of the CDR3 is 11 residues. Germline CDR1 and CDR2: DFQATT and SNEGSKA (reference sequence). V lost 6 bases and J lost 9, with 12 bases in between. The CDR3 loop is CSAPRSVEQFF. The CDR3 coding sequence is TGCAGTGCCCCTAGGTCGGTTGAGCAGTTCTTC.

This clone is a singleton in its sample. This chain connects TRBV11-3 to TRBJ2-4; the D gene is possibly TRBD1 (6 bases). The length of the CDR3 is 13 residues. Per the germline V gene, CDR1 is SGHNT and CDR2 is YENEEA. V was pared by 5 bases and J by 1 base, with 6 bases between. The CDR3 sequence is CASSQGAKNIQYF. CDR3 nucleotides: TGTGCCAGCAGCCAGGGGGCCAAAAACATTCAGTACTTC.

The J gene is TRBJ1-1, the V gene TRBV6-5; the D is unclear. The CDR3 extends over 14 amino acids. V lost 4 bases and J 1 base, leaving 10 bases between the germline ends. Germline CDR1 is MNHEY and CDR2 is SVGAGI. CDR3 sequence (DNA): TGTGCCAGCAGTTTGGGCGTTAAGAACACTGAAGCTTTCTTT. Amino acid sequence: CASSLGVKNTEAFF.

This chain uses TRBV4-3 with TRBJ2-6; no definite D call. The CDR3 is 16 amino acids. Germline V lookup: CDR1 LGHNA, CDR2 YSLEER. V was shortened by 4 bases and J by 0 bases, with 10 bases between the two germline ends. DNA of the CDR3: TGCGCCAGCAGCCCTCAGGCAGCCTCTGGGGCCAACGTCCTGACTTTC. Protein: CASSPQAASGANVLTF.

The chain carries TRBV29-1 and TRBJ1-2, with 10 bases matching TRBD1. V lost 5 bases, J lost 4 bases, and 7 bases stayed unmatched. The length of the CDR3 is 14 residues. Germline V gene sequence: CDR1 SQVTM, CDR2 ANQGSEA. CDR3 region: CSVPPGQGIYGYTF. In nucleotides, the CDR3 is TGCAGCGTTCCGCCGGGACAGGGGATCTATGGCTACACCTTC.

This clone was seen once. V gene TRBV5-6 combines with J gene TRBJ2-2; D ambiguous. Trimming shortened V by 2 bases and J by 1 base, and 9 bases separated the two germline ends. CDR1 is SGHDT, CDR2 YYEEEE, per germline. This CDR3 contains 15 residues. The CDR3 here is CASSFGQLNTGELFF. The CDR3 DNA is TGTGCCAGCAGCTTTGGCCAGTTGAACACCGGGGAGCTGTTTTTT.

The chain combines TRBV29-1 with TRBJ2-7, with 11 bases fitting TRBD1. V shed 5 bases, J shed 5 bases, and the junction held 8 bases outside the gene matches. Germline CDR1 and CDR2: SQVTM and ANQGSEA. CDR3 length: 14 residues. CDR3 bases: TGCAGCGTTAGGGGGGACAGGGGGATTAACGAGCAGTACTTC. Its protein product is CSVRGDRGINEQYF.

This chain links TRBV19 with TRBJ2-1; weak D call: TRBD2 (6 bases). The germline V and J ends were trimmed by 1 base and 4 bases, with 8 bases remaining between them. The CDR3 loop spans 14 amino acids. Per germline, CDR1 LNHDA and CDR2 SQIVND (reference sequence). The CDR3 protein is CASSIATRYNEQFF. CDR3 DNA: TGTGCCAGTAGTATAGCGACTAGGTACAATGAGCAGTTCTTC.

The chain employs TRBV27 and TRBJ2-7, with 11 positions matching TRBD1. The junction had 9 bases not matched to a gene; V was cut back by 2 bases and J by 3 bases. This CDR3 contains 17 residues. Germline V gene lookup returns CDR1 MNHEY and CDR2 SMNVEV (reference sequence). CDR3 in amino acids: CASSLHPPGQGDYEQYF. The CDR3 region has the DNA TGTGCCAGCAGTTTACACCCACCGGGACAGGGGGACTACGAGCAGTACTTC.

The chain couples TRBV6-5 to TRBJ2-2, with D possibly TRBD1 on 5 matching bases. The CDR3 extends over 15 amino acids. Trimming removed 4 bases from V and 6 bases from J, with 15 bases in between. The V gene's germline CDR1 is MNHEY and CDR2 SVGAGI. CDR3 sequence reads: CASSWGPSFPGELFF. CDR3 sequence (DNA): TGTGCCAGCAGTTGGGGCCCCAGCTTCCCCGGGGAGCTGTTTTTT.

J is TRBJ2-4 and V is TRBV5-6, with TRBD1 as a possible D gene (6 bases). The CDR3 loop spans 13 amino acids. The V and J ends lost 2 bases and 7 bases respectively, with 10 bases between them. In germline, CDR1 is SGHDT, CDR2 YYEEEE. The CDR3 here is CASSLRGNNIQYF. CDR3 DNA sequence: TGTGCCAGCAGCTTAAGGGGGAATAACATTCAGTACTTC.

This clone was seen a handful of times. The chain employs TRBV9 and TRBJ1-5, with D possibly TRBD1 on 6 matching bases. Germline V gene data show CDR1 as SGDLS and CDR2 as YYNGEE. The CDR3 length is 14 residues. With 4 bases removed from V and 8 bases from J, the gap between germline ends came to 16 bases. Here the CDR3 DNA reads TGTGCCAGCAGCCAAATGGGGGGGCCGGAGCCCCAGCATTTT. Translation: CASSQMGGPEPQHF.

The chain is built from TRBV10-3 and TRBJ1-1, with D perhaps matching TRBD1 (5 bases). CDR3 length: 15 amino acids. Germline V gene sequence: CDR1 ENHRY, CDR2 SYGVKD. The V and J ends lost 2 bases and 1 base respectively, with 11 bases between them. CDR3 sequence reads: CAISEGRTKNTEAFF. In nucleotides, the CDR3 is TGTGCCATCAGTGAGGGACGGACAAAGAACACTGAAGCTTTCTTT.

The rearrangement joins TRBV30 to TRBJ2-1; 14 positions match TRBD2. The ends lost 5 bases at V and 9 bases at J; junction bases unmatched: 15. Germline V gene sequence: CDR1 GTSNPN, CDR2 SVGIG (reference sequence). CDR3 length: 17 residues. CDR3 loop: CAWQTRTSGRQGGEQFF. CDR3 DNA sequence: TGTGCCTGGCAGACCCGGACTAGCGGGAGGCAGGGAGGTGAGCAGTTCTTC.

The J gene is TRBJ1-5, the V gene TRBV28; the D is unclear. V gave up 6 bases and J gave up 4 bases, with 16 bases separating them. This CDR3 has 15 residues. In germline, CDR1 is MDHEN, CDR2 SYDVKM. The CDR3 DNA follows: TGTGCCAGCAGCTTCCGAGGAGGTGTGAATCAGCCCCAGCATTTT. Its translation is CASSFRGGVNQPQHF.

The genes are TRBV5-1 and TRBJ2-7; no reliable D call. The CDR3 loop spans 13 amino acids. CDR1 is SGHRS, CDR2 YFSETQ, per germline. The V gene lost 2 bases and the J gene lost 5 bases, with 11 bases spanning the gap. CDR3: CASSLVSSNEQYF. The DNA of the CDR3 is TGCGCCAGCAGCTTAGTTAGCTCAAACGAGCAGTACTTC.

This clone has only one observation. J is TRBJ2-2 and V is TRBV29-1, with D maybe TRBD2 (6 bases). CDR1 and CDR2 from the germline V gene are SQVTM and ANQGSEA. This CDR3 has 15 amino acids. Trimming took 5 bases from V and 6 from J, leaving 19 bases between them. This chain's CDR3 is CSVSPGGIYPGELFF. The CDR3 DNA is TGCAGCGTTTCCCCCGGAGGGATTTACCCCGGGGAGCTGTTTTTT.

The V gene is TRBV28, the J gene TRBJ2-3; maybe TRBD2 (5 bases). V lost 6 bases and J lost 2, with 18 bases in between. The CDR3 loop spans 16 amino acids. Germline V CDR1 and CDR2: MDHEN, SYDVKM. CDR3 DNA: TGTGCCAGCAGCTTTATGTTAGCGATACTCACAGATACGCAGTATTTT. Protein sequence: CASSFMLAILTDTQYF.

The rearrangement joins TRBV7-3 to TRBJ2-4; D perhaps matches TRBD1 (5 bases). V lost 6 bases to trimming and J lost 5 bases, with 17 bases between them. CDR3 length: 15 residues. CDR1 and CDR2 from the germline V gene are SGHTA and FQGTGA. CDR3 in amino acids: CASSQEPGLENIQYF. The CDR3 DNA sequence: TGTGCCAGCAGTCAGGAACCAGGGCTGGAAAACATTCAGTACTTC.

This chain joins TRBV11-1 and TRBJ2-1, with TRBD2 as a possible D gene (6 bases). The V end lost 5 bases, the J end lost 3 bases, and 17 bases lay between the germline ends. The CDR3 loop spans 16 amino acids. CDR1 SGHAT and CDR2 FQDESV come from the germline V gene (reference sequence). In DNA, the CDR3 is TGTGCCAGCAGCCATGGGCGCGGGGCCCTCTACAATGAGCAGTTCTTC. This encodes CASSHGRGALYNEQFF.

The V gene is TRBV2, the J gene TRBJ1-1; D gene uncertain. Germline CDR1 reads SNHLY; CDR2 reads FYNNEI. The CDR3 length is 13 residues. The V end was cut by 3 bases, the J end by 5 bases, with 10 bases between. CDR3 sequence reads: CASSDGVGTEAFF. CDR3 nucleotide sequence: TGTGCCAGCAGTGACGGGGTTGGGACTGAAGCTTTCTTT.

A few counts support this clone. The V and J genes are TRBV5-4 and TRBJ2-7, with TRBD2 identical over 10 bases. J lost 3 bases, V lost 4 bases, and 13 bases had no gene match. Germline V gives CDR1 SGHNT, CDR2 YYREEE (reference sequence). The CDR3 totals 17 residues. DNA for the CDR3: TGTGCCAGCAGCCCCGGGGTAGCGGGAGGTCAGGACTACGAGCAGTACTTC. This translates into CASSPGVAGGQDYEQYF.

This chain connects TRBV10-1 to TRBJ2-7; TRBD1 agrees at 10 bases. The V segment lost 5 bases and the J segment 5 bases; nucleotides outside the gene matches: 9. CDR1 is WNHNN and CDR2 is SYGVQD in the germline V gene (reference sequence). This CDR3 is built from 15 residues. In DNA form, the CDR3 reads TGCGCCAGCAGTCAAAGGGACAGGGGTCACAACGAGCAGTACTTC. Translation: CASSQRDRGHNEQYF.

This clone showed up just a few times. The chain employs TRBV6-5 and TRBJ2-7; D is possibly TRBD2 (6 bases). Trimming took 0 bases from V and 3 from J, leaving 6 bases between them. This CDR3 has 13 amino acids. Per germline, CDR1 MNHEY and CDR2 SVGAGI. This CDR3 reads CASSYSRGYEQYF. CDR3 DNA sequence: TGTGCCAGCAGTTACTCGCGGGGCTACGAGCAGTACTTC.

A single count supports this clone. This sequence joins TRBV9 and TRBJ2-3; 13 positions agree with TRBD2. This CDR3 comprises 19 residues. Germline loops: CDR1 SGDLS, CDR2 YYNGEE. With V trimmed by 0 bases and J by 0 bases, 7 bases remained unmatched. The CDR3 DNA reads as TGTGCCAGCAGCGTAGGACTAGCGGGAGGCCCTAACAGCACAGATACGCAGTATTTT. Protein sequence: CASSVGLAGGPNSTDTQYF. Looking up the rest from reference TRBV9 and TRBJ2-3 gives the full variable domain: DSGVTQTPKHLITATGQRVTLRCSPRSGDLSVYWYQQSLDQGLQFLIQYYNGEERAKGNILERFSAQQFPDLHSELNLSSLELGDSALYFCASSVGLAGGPNSTDTQYFGPGTRLTVL.

CDR3 sequence reads: CASSSLGGPYEQYF. CDR3 nucleotides: TGTGCCAGCAGTTCACTAGGCGGTCCCTACGAGCAGTACTTC. This chain uses TRBV27 with TRBJ2-7, with D possibly TRBD2 on 5 matching bases. Trimming cost V 4 bases and J 2 bases, with 12 bases left between them. The germline V gene encodes CDR1 MNHEY and CDR2 SMNVEV (reference sequence). This CDR3 has 14 residues.